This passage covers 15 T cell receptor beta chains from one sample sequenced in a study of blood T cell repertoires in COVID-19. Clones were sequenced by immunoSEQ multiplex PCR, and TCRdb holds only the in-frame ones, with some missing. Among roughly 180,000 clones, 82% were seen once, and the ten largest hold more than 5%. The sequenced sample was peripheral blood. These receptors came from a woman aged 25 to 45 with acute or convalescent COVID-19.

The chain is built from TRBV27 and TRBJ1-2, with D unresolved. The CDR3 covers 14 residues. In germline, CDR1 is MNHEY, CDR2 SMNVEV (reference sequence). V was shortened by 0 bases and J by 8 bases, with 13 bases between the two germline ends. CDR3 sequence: CASSLSAGMGGYTF. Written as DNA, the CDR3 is TGTGCCAGCAGTTTATCGGCCGGGATGGGCGGCTACACCTTC.

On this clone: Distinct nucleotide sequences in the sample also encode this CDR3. CDR3 in DNA: TGTGCCAGCAGCTTAAACAGGGGCCAAGAGACCCAGTACTTC. As protein: CASSLNRGQETQYF. The rearrangement uses TRBV5-4 and TRBJ2-5, with 7 nucleotides matching TRBD1. Trimming took 2 bases from V and 1 from J; bases not matched to a gene: 2. The germline CDR1 and CDR2 sequences are SGHNT and YYREEE (reference sequence). The CDR3 has 14 amino acids.

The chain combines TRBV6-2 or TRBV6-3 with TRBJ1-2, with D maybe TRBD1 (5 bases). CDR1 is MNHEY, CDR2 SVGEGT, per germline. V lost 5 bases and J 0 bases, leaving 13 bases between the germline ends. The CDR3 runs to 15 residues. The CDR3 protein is CASSRSQGSNYGYTF. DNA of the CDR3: TGTGCCAGCAGTCGTTCTCAGGGTTCTAACTATGGCTACACCTTC.

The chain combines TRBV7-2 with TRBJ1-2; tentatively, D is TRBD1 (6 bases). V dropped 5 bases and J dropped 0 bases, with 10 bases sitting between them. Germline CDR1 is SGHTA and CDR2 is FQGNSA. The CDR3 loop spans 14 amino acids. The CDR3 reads CASSQDRSNYGYTF. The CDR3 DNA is TGTGCCAGCAGCCAGGACAGATCTAACTATGGCTACACCTTC. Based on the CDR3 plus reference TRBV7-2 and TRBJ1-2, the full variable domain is GAGVSQSPSNKVTEKGKDVELRCDPISGHTALYWYRQSLGQGLEFLIYFQGNSAPDKSGLPSDRFSAERTGGSVSTLTIQRTQQEDSAVYLCASSQDRSNYGYTFGSGTRLTVV.

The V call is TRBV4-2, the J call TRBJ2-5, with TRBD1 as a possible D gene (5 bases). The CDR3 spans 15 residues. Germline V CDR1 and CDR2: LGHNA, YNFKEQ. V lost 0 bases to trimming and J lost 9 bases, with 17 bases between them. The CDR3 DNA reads TGTGCCAGCAGCCAAGATGCAACAGGAGCCCCGGCCCAGTACTTC. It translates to CASSQDATGAPAQYF.

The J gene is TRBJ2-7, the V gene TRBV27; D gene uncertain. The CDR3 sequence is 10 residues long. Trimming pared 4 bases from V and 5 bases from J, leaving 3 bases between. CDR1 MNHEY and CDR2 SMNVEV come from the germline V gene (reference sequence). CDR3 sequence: CASSWHEQYF. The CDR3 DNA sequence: TGTGCCAGCAGTTGGCACGAGCAGTACTTC.

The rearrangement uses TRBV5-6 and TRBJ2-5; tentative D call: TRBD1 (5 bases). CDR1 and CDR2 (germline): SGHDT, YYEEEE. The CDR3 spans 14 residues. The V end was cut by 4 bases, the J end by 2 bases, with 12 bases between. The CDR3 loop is CASSLQGRQETQYF. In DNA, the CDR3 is TGTGCCAGCAGCCTTCAGGGTAGGCAAGAGACCCAGTACTTC.

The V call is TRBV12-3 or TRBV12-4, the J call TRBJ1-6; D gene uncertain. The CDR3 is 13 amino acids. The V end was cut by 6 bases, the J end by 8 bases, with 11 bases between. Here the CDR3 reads CASRSFGDSPLHF. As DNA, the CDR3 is TGTGCCAGCAGATCGTTCGGGGATTCACCCCTCCACTTT.

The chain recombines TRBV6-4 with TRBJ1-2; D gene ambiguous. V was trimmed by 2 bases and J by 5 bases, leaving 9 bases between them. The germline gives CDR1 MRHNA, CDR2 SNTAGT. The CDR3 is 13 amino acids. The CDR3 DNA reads TGTGCCAGCAGTGACCTTCCCGGTTATGGCTACACCTTC. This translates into CASSDLPGYGYTF.

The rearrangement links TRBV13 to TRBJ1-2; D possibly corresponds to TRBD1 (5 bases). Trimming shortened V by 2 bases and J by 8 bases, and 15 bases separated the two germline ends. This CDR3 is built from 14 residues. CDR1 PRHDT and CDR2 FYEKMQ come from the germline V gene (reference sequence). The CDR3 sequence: CASSLRGDLGGYTF. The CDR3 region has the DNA TGTGCCAGCAGCTTACGGGGGGATCTAGGCGGCTACACCTTC. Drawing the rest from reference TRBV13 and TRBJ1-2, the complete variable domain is AAGVIQSPRHLIKEKRETATLKCYPIPRHDTVYWYQQGPGQDPQFLISFYEKMQSDKGSIPDRFSAQQFSDYHSELNMSSLELGDSALYFCASSLRGDLGGYTFGSGTRLTVV.

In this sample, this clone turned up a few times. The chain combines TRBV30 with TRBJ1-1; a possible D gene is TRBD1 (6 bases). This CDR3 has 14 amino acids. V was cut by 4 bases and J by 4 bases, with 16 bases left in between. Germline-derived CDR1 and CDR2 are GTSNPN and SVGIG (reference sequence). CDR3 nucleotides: TGTGCCTGGACTGTGGCGGGGGGCTCCACTGAAGCTTTCTTT. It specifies CAWTVAGGSTEAFF.

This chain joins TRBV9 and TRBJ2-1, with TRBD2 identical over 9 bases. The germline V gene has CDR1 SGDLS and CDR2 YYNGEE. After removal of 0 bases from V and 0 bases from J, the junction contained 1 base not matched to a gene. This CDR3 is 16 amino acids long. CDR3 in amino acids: CASSVERGASYNEQFF. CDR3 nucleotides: TGTGCCAGCAGCGTAGAGCGGGGGGCCTCCTACAATGAGCAGTTCTTC.

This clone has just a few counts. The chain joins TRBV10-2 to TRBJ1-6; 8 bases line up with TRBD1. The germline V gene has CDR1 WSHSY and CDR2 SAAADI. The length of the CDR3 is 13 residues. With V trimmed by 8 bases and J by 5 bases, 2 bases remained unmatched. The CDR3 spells CASQGQDNSPLHF. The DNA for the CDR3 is TGCGCCAGCCAGGGACAGGATAATTCACCCCTCCACTTT.

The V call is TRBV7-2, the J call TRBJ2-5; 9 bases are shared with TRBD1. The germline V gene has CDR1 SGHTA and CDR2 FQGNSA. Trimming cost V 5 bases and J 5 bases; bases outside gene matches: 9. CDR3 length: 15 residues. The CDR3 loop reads CASSAVQGARETQYF. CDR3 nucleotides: TGTGCCAGCAGCGCCGTACAGGGGGCAAGGGAGACCCAGTACTTC.

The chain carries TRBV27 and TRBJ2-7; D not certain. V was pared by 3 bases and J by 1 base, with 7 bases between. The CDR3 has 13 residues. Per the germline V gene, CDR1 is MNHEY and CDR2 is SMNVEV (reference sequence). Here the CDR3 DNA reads TGTGCCAGCAGTTTTTCAGAATCCTACGAGCAGTACTTC. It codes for CASSFSESYEQYF.